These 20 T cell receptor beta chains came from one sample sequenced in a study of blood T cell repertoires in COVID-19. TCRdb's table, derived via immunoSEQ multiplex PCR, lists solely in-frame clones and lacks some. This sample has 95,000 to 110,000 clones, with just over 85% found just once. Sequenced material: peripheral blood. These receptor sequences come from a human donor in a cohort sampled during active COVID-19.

CDR3 sequence: CLWAGAYGYTF. In DNA, the CDR3 is TGTCTATGGGCAGGGGCGTATGGCTACACCTTC. This rearrangement joins TRBV30 to TRBJ1-2; perhaps TRBD1 as D (6 bases). The CDR3 has 11 residues. Per the germline V gene, CDR1 is GTSNPN and CDR2 is SVGIG (reference sequence).

The CDR3 spells CASSYSRRADRYQETQYF. In DNA form, the CDR3 reads TGTGCCAGCAGTTACTCCCGTCGAGCGGACAGGTACCAAGAGACCCAGTACTTC. V is TRBV6-2 or TRBV6-3 and J is TRBJ2-5; 7 bases match TRBD1. The V gene's germline CDR1 is MNHEY and CDR2 SVGEGT. The CDR3 is 18 amino acids. V was clipped by 0 bases and J by 0 bases; unmatched bases: 10.

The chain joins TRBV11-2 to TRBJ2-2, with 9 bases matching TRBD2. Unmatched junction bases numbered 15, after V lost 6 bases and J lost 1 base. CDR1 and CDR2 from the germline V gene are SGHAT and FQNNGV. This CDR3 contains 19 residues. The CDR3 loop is CASRSVSGGRARNTGELFF. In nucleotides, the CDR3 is TGTGCCAGCAGATCTGTCTCGGGCGGGAGGGCCAGGAACACCGGGGAGCTGTTTTTT.

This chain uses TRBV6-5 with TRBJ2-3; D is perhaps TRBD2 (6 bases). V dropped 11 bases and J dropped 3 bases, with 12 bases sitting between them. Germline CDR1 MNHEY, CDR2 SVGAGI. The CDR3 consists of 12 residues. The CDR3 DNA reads TGTGCCTCTAGCCGGGGGACAGATACGCAGTATTTT. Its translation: CASSRGTDTQYF.

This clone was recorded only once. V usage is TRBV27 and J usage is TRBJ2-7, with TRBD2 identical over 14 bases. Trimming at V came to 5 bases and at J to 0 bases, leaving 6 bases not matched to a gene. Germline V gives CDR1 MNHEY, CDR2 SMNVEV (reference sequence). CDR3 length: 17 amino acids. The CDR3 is CASSPWGLAGDSYEQYF. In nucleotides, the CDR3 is TGTGCCAGCAGTCCCTGGGGACTAGCGGGAGACTCCTACGAGCAGTACTTC.

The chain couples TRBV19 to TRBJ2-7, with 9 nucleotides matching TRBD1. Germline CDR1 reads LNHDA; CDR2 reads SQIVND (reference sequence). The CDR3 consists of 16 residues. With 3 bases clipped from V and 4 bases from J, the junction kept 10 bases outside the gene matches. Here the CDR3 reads CASSISLPGQGYEQYF. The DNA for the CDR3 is TGTGCCAGTAGTATCTCTCTACCGGGACAGGGATACGAGCAGTACTTC.

CDR3 nucleotide sequence: TGTGCCTGGAGTACTCTTTACAATGAGCAGTTCTTC. The encoded protein is CAWSTLYNEQFF. The chain employs TRBV30 and TRBJ2-1; D is unresolved. V shed 2 bases and J shed 4 bases, with 6 bases lying between them. CDR1 and CDR2 from the germline V gene are GTSNPN and SVGIG (reference sequence). This CDR3 region has 12 residues.

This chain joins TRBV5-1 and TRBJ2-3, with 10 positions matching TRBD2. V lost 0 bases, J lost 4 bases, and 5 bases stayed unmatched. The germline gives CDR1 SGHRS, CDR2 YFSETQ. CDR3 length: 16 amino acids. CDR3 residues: CASSLELAGTSDTQYF. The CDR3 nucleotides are TGCGCCAGCAGCTTGGAACTAGCGGGGACCTCAGATACGCAGTATTTT.

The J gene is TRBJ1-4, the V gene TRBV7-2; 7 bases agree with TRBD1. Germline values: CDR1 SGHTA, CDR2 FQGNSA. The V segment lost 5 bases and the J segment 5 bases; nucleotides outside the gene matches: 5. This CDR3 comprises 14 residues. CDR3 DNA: TGTGCCAGCAGCCCGGGACAGCTGAATGAAAAACTGTTTTTT. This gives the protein CASSPGQLNEKLFF.

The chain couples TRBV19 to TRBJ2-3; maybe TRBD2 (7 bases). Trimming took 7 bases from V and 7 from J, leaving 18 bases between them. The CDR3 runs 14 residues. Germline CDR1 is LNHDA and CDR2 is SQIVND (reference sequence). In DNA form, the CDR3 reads TGTGCCAGTACGAGGGGAGGGGGGGCAAATACGCAGTATTTT. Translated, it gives CASTRGGGANTQYF.

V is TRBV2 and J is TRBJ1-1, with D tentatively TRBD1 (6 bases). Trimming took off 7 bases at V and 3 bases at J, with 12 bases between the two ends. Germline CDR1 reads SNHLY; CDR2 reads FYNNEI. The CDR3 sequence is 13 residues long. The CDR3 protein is CASTEQGYTEAFF. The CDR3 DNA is TGTGCCAGCACCGAACAGGGCTACACTGAAGCTTTCTTT.

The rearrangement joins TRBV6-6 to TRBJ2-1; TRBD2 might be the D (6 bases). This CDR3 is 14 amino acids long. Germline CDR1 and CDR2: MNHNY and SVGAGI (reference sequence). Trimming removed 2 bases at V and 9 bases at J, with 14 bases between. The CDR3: CASSYEGTGVEQFF. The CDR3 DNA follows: TGTGCCAGCAGTTACGAAGGGACTGGGGTTGAGCAGTTCTTC.

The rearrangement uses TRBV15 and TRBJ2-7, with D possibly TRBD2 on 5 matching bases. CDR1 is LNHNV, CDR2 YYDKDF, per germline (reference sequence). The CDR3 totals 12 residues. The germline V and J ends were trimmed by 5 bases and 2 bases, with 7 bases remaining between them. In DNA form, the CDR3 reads TGTGCCACCAGCGAGGGAGCCTACGAGCAGTACTTC. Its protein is CATSEGAYEQYF.

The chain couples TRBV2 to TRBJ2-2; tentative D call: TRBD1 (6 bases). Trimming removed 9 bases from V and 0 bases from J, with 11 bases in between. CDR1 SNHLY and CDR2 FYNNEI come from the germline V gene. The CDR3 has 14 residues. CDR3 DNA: TGTGCCAGTACAGGGTTTACGAACACCGGGGAGCTGTTTTTT. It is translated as CASTGFTNTGELFF.

DNA for the CDR3: TGTGCCAGCAGCTTGCGGGCGGGAGTCAATGAAAAACTGTTTTTT. Its protein product is CASSLRAGVNEKLFF. The chain is built from TRBV7-9 and TRBJ1-4; no definite D call. CDR3 size: 15 residues. Trimming left V 3 bases short and J 5 bases short, with 13 bases between. Per germline, CDR1 SEHNR and CDR2 FQNEAQ (reference sequence).

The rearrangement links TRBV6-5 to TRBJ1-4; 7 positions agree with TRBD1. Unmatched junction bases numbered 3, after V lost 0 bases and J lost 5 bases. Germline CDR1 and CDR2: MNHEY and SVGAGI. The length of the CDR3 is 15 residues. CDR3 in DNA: TGTGCCAGCAGTTACTCGGGACAGATCAATGAAAAACTGTTTTTT. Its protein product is CASSYSGQINEKLFF.

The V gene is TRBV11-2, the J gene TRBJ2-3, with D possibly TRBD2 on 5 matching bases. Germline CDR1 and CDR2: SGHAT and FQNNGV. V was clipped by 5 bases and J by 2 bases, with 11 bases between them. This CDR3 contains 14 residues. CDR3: CASSLRLHTDTQYF. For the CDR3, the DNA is TGTGCCAGCAGCCTCCGACTACACACAGATACGCAGTATTTT.

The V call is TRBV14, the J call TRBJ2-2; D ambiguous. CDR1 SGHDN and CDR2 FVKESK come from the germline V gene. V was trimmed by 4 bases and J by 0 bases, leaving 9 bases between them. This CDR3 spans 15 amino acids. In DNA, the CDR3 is TGTGCCAGCAGCCCGAGGAATTCGAACACCGGGGAGCTGTTTTTT. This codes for CASSPRNSNTGELFF.

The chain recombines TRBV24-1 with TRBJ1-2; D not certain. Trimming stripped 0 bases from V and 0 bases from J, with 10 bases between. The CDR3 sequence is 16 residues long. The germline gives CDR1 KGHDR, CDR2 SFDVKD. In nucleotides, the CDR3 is TGTGCCACCAGTGATTTGGGAACAGATTCTAACTATGGCTACACCTTC. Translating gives CATSDLGTDSNYGYTF.

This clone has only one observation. CDR3 protein: CASSHNSGSYNEQFF. The CDR3 DNA follows: TGTGCCAGCAGCCACAATAGCGGGAGTTATAATGAGCAGTTCTTC. The rearrangement links TRBV4-2 to TRBJ2-1; 9 bases agree with TRBD2. The CDR3 has 15 residues. Germline values: CDR1 LGHNA, CDR2 YNFKEQ. The trim removed 3 bases at V and 7 bases at J, leaving 7 bases unmatched.